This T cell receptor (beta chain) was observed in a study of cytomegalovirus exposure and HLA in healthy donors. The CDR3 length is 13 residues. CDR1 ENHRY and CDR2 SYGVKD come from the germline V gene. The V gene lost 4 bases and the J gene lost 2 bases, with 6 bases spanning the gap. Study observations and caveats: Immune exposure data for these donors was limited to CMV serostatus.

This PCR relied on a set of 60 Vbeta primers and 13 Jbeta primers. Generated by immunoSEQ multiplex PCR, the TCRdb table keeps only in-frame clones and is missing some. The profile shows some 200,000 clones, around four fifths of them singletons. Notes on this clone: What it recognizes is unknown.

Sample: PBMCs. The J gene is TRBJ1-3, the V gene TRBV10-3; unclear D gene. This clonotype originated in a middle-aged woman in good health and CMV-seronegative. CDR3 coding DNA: TGTGCCATCAGTGGGGCAGCTGGAAACACCATATATTTT. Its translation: CAISGAAGNTIYF.